This TCR beta chain comes out of a study of cytomegalovirus exposure and HLA in healthy donors. Study-wide findings and caveats: A missense DCLRE1C variant was associated with V- and J-gene trimming of TCR beta chains in a later analysis, and an independent cohort replicated the association.

The V gene end was trimmed by 5 bases and the J gene end by 7 bases; junction bases not matched to a gene: 10. Germline-derived CDR1 and CDR2 are MDHEN and SYDVKM. This CDR3 is built from 15 residues. PCR amplification relied on 60 Vbeta primers (plus 13 Jbeta primers). Produced via immunoSEQ multiplex PCR; TCRdb's table is partial and in-frame only. The sample shows roughly 200,000 clones, 77% of them seen only once. Healthy people donating bone marrow made up the donors. This clone was seen once. No antigen is known for it. What was sequenced was PBMCs. The chain has TRBV28 and TRBJ1-4; TRBD1 agrees at 7 bases. This sequence originates from a woman aged 55-75 years in good health and CMV-seropositive. CDR3 residues: CASSLMTTGFEKLFF. CDR3 coding DNA: TGTGCCAGCAGTCTGATGACGACAGGGTTTGAAAAACTGTTTTTT.